Below, 24 T cell receptor beta chains from the same sample are listed, as sequenced in a study of blood T cells in healthy people across ages. PCR was performed a second time for about 6 to 11 cycles using a sample-barcoded 5' primer and a J-beta primer mix. TCRdb recomputed calls from the 5' RACE reads with MiXCR, one row per CDR3 protein. The sample lists about 780,000 distinct CDR3 sequences; around 50% were seen once. Sequencing was carried out using blood. The receptors come from a man older than 75 in good health.

This chain joins TRBV7-8 and TRBJ1-2; no reliable D call. CDR3 length: 15 residues. The germline V and J ends were trimmed by 1 base and 4 bases, with 13 bases remaining between them. In germline, CDR1 is SGHVS, CDR2 FQNEAQ. The CDR3 DNA sequence: TGTGCCAGCAGCTTAGGATCGCTAGGGTCCTATGGCTACACCTTC. Translation: CASSLGSLGSYGYTF.

This clonotype was picked up a small number of times. The chain is built from TRBV20-1 and TRBJ2-5, with 7 bases aligning to TRBD1. V was pared by 2 bases and J by 7 bases, with 7 bases of the junction left unmatched. CDR1 DFQATT and CDR2 SNEGSKA come from the germline V gene (reference sequence). This CDR3 has 13 amino acids. This CDR3 reads CSARYRGDGTQYF. The CDR3 region has the DNA TGCAGTGCTAGATACAGGGGAGATGGGACCCAGTACTTC.

This clonotype was observed many times. The gene calls are TRBV5-6 and TRBJ2-3; tentatively, D is TRBD1 or TRBD2 (5 bases each). This CDR3 has 12 amino acids. V lost 3 bases and J lost 10, with 12 bases in between. Germline CDR1 is SGHDT and CDR2 is YYEEEE. Here the CDR3 reads CASSSWDDSQYF. The CDR3 DNA reads as TGTGCCAGCAGCTCTTGGGACGATTCGCAGTATTTT.

About this clonotype itself: One end of the junction does not line up with germline, which may come from a read error. The chain recombines TRBV20-1 with TRBJ2-6; 9 nucleotides match TRBD1. The germline V gene has CDR1 DFQATT and CDR2 SNEGSKA (reference sequence). This CDR3 has 15 residues. This CDR3 reads CSVGQGFSGVNVLTF. CDR3 nucleotides: TGCAGTGTGGGACAGGGCTTCTCTGGGGTCAACGTCCTGACTTTC.

As for this clonotype: A junction boundary mismatches the germline segment, possibly from a read error. The chain uses TRBV6-5 and TRBJ2-4, with D unclear. The J call is doubtful: the DNA matches TRBJ2-7 better. CDR3 size: 13 residues. Germline V lookup: CDR1 MNHEY, CDR2 SVGAGI. CDR3: CTSSYGSSYEQYF. CDR3 bases: TGTACCAGCAGTTACGGCAGTTCCTACGAGCAGTACTTC.

Here the CDR3 DNA reads TGCAGTGCTAGAAACCAGGGCTCTAGCTCCTACGAGCAGTACTTC. Its protein is CSARNQGSSSYEQYF. V is TRBV20-1 and J is TRBJ2-7; TRBD1 is a possible D gene (5 bases). CDR3 size: 15 residues. CDR1 and CDR2 (germline): DFQATT, SNEGSKA (reference sequence). Between the trimmed V and J ends, which lost 2 bases and 0 bases, there was a span of 14 bases.

In the case of this clonotype: This clone may be a read error of a much larger clone one base away. The chain uses TRBV12-3 or TRBV12-4 and TRBJ2-1; D gene uncertain. The CDR3 sequence is 15 residues long. CDR3 nucleotide sequence: TGTGCCAGCAGTTTCCGTGGGTTGGCGTCGAATGAGCTGTTCTTC. Its translation is CASSFRGLASNELFF.

In this sample, this clonotype turned up a few times. This chain connects TRBV10-3 to TRBJ2-7, with 9 bases identical to TRBD1. The better agreement between TRBJ2-5 and the DNA end casts doubt on the J call. Germline CDR1 is ENHRY and CDR2 is SYGVKD. The CDR3 is 15 residues long. The chain's CDR3 is CAIAPGQGWLETQYF. The CDR3 nucleotides read TGTGCCATTGCCCCGGGACAGGGATGGTTGGAGACCCAGTACTTC.

The V gene is TRBV7-2, the J gene TRBJ1-2; D ambiguous. V gave up 5 bases and J gave up 3 bases, with 10 bases separating them. The CDR3 loop spans 13 amino acids. CDR1 and CDR2 from the germline V gene are SGHTA and FQGNSA. The CDR3 spells CASSPDGDYGYTF. CDR3 nucleotides: TGTGCCAGCAGCCCCGACGGGGACTATGGCTACACCTTC.

This clonotype was detected only a few times. This sequence joins TRBV6-2 or TRBV6-3 and TRBJ2-7; 9 nucleotides match TRBD2. V lost 10 bases and J lost 0; bases outside the gene matches: 13. The CDR3 consists of 16 residues. Germline V lookup: CDR1 MNHEY, CDR2 SVGEGT. The CDR3 region is CATLTWTAGGSYEQYF. Here the CDR3 DNA reads TGTGCCACCCTAACTTGGACAGCGGGAGGCTCCTACGAGCAGTACTTC.

This chain uses TRBV6-6 with TRBJ2-1; D possibly corresponds to TRBD2 (6 bases). CDR1 is MNHNY, CDR2 SVGAGI, per germline (reference sequence). The ends were cut back, 2 bases at V and 1 base at J, with 15 bases in the middle. The CDR3 contains 17 residues. CDR3 in DNA: TGTGCCAGCAGTTACAACGGGGGAGTAGGGTCCTACAATGAGCAGTTCTTC. Its translation is CASSYNGGVGSYNEQFF.

The genes are TRBV7-8 and TRBJ1-5, with no clear D. The CDR3 is made up of 14 amino acids. V was clipped by 3 bases and J by 1 base, with 7 bases between them. CDR1 is SGHVS and CDR2 is FQNEAQ in the germline V gene. DNA for the CDR3: TGTGCCAGCAGCTTGCTTCAAAGCAATCAGCCCCAGCATTTT. It specifies CASSLLQSNQPQHF. The full variable domain, completed using reference TRBV7-8 and TRBJ1-5, is GAGVSQSPRYKVAKRGQDVALRCDPISGHVSLFWYQQALGQGPEFLTYFQNEAQLDKSGLPSDRFFAERPEGSVSTLKIQRTQQEDSAVYLCASSLLQSNQPQHFGDGTRLSIL.

The chain combines TRBV4-2 with TRBJ2-5; 7 nucleotides line up with TRBD2. Germline-derived CDR1 and CDR2 are LGHNA and YNFKEQ. With V trimmed by 2 bases and J by 1 base, 4 bases remained unmatched. The CDR3 consists of 15 residues. CDR3 region: CASSQQRGGQETQYF. DNA of the CDR3: TGTGCCAGCAGCCAACAGCGGGGAGGCCAAGAGACCCAGTACTTC.

On this clonotype: Being one base from a much bigger clone, this may be a read error. The chain carries TRBV5-1 and TRBJ2-3, with D perhaps matching TRBD1 or TRBD2 (5 bases each). This CDR3 comprises 14 residues. CDR1 SGHRS and CDR2 YFSETQ come from the germline V gene. CDR3 loop: CAGSSAVGADTQYF. The CDR3 region has the DNA TGCGCCGGCAGCTCCGCAGTGGGGGCAGATACGCAGTATTTT.

Only a few counts were recorded for this clonotype. The CDR3 is CASSYLAGYDEQFF. CDR3 DNA sequence: TGTGCCAGCAGTTATTTAGCGGGATATGATGAGCAGTTCTTC. The chain joins TRBV6-2 or TRBV6-3 to TRBJ2-1; 8 bases fit TRBD2. The V segment lost 3 bases and the J segment 8 bases; nucleotides outside the gene matches: 6. CDR3 length equals 14 residues. Germline V gives CDR1 MNHEY, CDR2 SVGEGT.

This clonotype was detected a few times. The V gene is TRBV5-1, the J gene TRBJ2-6, with 11 bases matching TRBD2. V lost 5 bases, J lost 2 bases, and 9 bases stayed unmatched. The CDR3 is 18 amino acids. In germline, CDR1 is SGHRS, CDR2 YFSETQ. Here the CDR3 DNA reads TGCGCCAGCAGACCGACCCTAGCGGGAGGAACTGGGGCCAACGTCCTGACTTTC. Translating gives CASRPTLAGGTGANVLTF.

This clonotype appeared a single time. The J gene is TRBJ2-4, the V gene TRBV11-3, with TRBD1 matching over 8 bases. Germline V gives CDR1 SGHNT, CDR2 YENEEA. The CDR3 is 16 residues long. Trimming at V came to 4 bases and at J to 9 bases, leaving 14 bases not matched to a gene. CDR3 DNA: TGTGCCAGCAGCTCGGGGACAGGCTTAGCAAGGGGCATTCAGTACTTC. Translation: CASSSGTGLARGIQYF.

This clonotype appeared a single time. The rearrangement joins TRBV5-1 to TRBJ2-4; the match to TRBD2 covers 8 bases. Matching the DNA end better, TRBJ2-7 makes the J call doubtful. The CDR3 length is 16 residues. The germline V gene encodes CDR1 SGHRS and CDR2 YFSETQ. CDR3 sequence: CASSLADSGGCHEQYF. CDR3 sequence (DNA): TGCGCCAGCAGCTTGGCCGATTCGGGAGGGTGTCACGAGCAGTACTTC.

This clonotype occurred a few times. This rearrangement joins TRBV7-9 to TRBJ2-7, with D unclear. Germline assignment: CDR1 SEHNR and CDR2 FQNEAQ (reference sequence). The V gene lost 4 bases and the J gene lost 1 base, with 8 bases spanning the gap. This CDR3 has 13 residues. CDR3 region: CASSSDASYEQYF. DNA of the CDR3: TGTGCCAGCAGCTCGGACGCTTCCTACGAGCAGTACTTC.

The rearrangement joins TRBV4-2 to TRBJ2-5, with a possible D match to TRBD2 (5 bases). Between the trimmed V and J ends, which lost 4 bases and 6 bases, there was a span of 15 bases. The CDR3 runs 14 residues. CDR1 LGHNA and CDR2 YNFKEQ come from the germline V gene. CDR3 coding DNA: TGTGCCAGCAGCCGAGGACTGAGCCCCCAGACCCAGTACTTC. Its translation is CASSRGLSPQTQYF.

The sample holds a few counts of this clonotype. This chain links TRBV12-3 or TRBV12-4 with TRBJ1-2, with D possibly being TRBD1 (5 bases). The CDR3 runs 15 residues. Trimming removed 7 bases at V and 6 bases at J, with 21 bases between. The CDR3 coding sequence is TGTGCCAGCACCTCCCGGGGGGGAGGGCTTGATGGCTACACCTTC. It is translated as CASTSRGGGLDGYTF.

This clonotype was counted at least ten times. This chain uses TRBV20-1 with TRBJ2-5; D remains ambiguous. This CDR3 contains 12 residues. V was shortened by 0 bases and J by 5 bases, with 7 bases between the two germline ends. Per the germline V gene, CDR1 is DFQATT and CDR2 is SNEGSKA (reference sequence). The CDR3 loop reads CSARDRLETQYF. The CDR3 DNA reads as TGCAGTGCTAGAGATCGTCTGGAGACCCAGTACTTC.

The chain combines TRBV7-2 with TRBJ2-5; 9 nucleotides match TRBD2. CDR3 length equals 13 residues. The junction had 11 bases not matched to a gene; V was cut back by 5 bases and J by 13 bases. CDR1 and CDR2 from the germline V gene are SGHTA and FQGNSA. CDR3 amino acids: CASSSRREGQGYF. The CDR3 nucleotides are TGTGCCAGCAGCAGTAGGCGGGAGGGCCAGGGGTACTTC. The full variable domain, its missing parts supplied by reference TRBV7-2 and TRBJ2-5, is GAGVSQSPSNKVTEKGKDVELRCDPISGHTALYWYRQSLGQGLEFLIYFQGNSAPDKSGLPSDRFSAERTGGSVSTLTIQRTQQEDSAVYLCASSSRREGQGYFGPGTRLLVL.

The V and J genes are TRBV12-3 or TRBV12-4 and TRBJ2-7; the match to TRBD1 covers 7 bases. V dropped 6 bases and J dropped 5; count of bases not matched to a gene: 10. This CDR3 spans 14 amino acids. The CDR3 protein is CASRKTGPFDEQYF. The CDR3 region has the DNA TGTGCCAGCAGAAAGACAGGGCCTTTTGACGAGCAGTACTTC.